The sequence of this TCR beta chain was determined in a study of CD8+ T cells in alopecia areata. Study outcomes and limitations: Affected lesional scalp, above all in alopecia totalis/universalis, was more clonal than normal scalp. Administration of tofacitinib significantly diminished scalp clonality and expanded CD8+ clones within the top 100. There were many expanded lesional clones persisting in scalp and blood during tofacitinib.

cDNA serving as the sequencing template came from extracted, reverse transcribed RNA. Sequenced by immunoSEQ multiplex PCR; TCRdb stores in-frame clones only, minus some. Here the sample spans roughly 200,000 clones, around 60% being singletons. Treatment given: oral pan-JAK inhibitor, 5-10 mg twice daily. A few counts support this clone. Its antigen is not known. The sequenced sample was CD4+ T cells sorted from blood, obtained at week 4, from a patient treated with tofacitinib. The receptor's source is a human donor with alopecia areata.

Written as DNA, the CDR3 is TGTGCCAGCAGCTTAGGTGGGGTGACTAGCGCCTACGAGCAGTACTTC. Translation: CASSLGGVTSAYEQYF. This chain joins TRBV7-2 and TRBJ2-7; TRBD2 matches 8 bases. CDR1 is SGHTA and CDR2 is FQGNSA in the germline V gene. There are 16 residues in the CDR3. The trim removed 1 base at V and 2 bases at J, leaving 7 bases unmatched.